Listed here are 13 T cell receptor beta chains from one sample, sequenced in a study of OX40 agonist ivuxolimab in advanced cancers. The repertoire was sequenced with immunoSEQ multiplex PCR; TCRdb's copy has only in-frame clones and lacks some. Among some 95,000 clones listed, around 85% were seen once. The source was CD4+ or CD8+ T cells sorted from blood, collected in a trial of the OX40 agonist ivuxolimab. These receptors all stem from an adult with an advanced solid tumor such as melanoma, head and neck, liver or kidney cancer.

The V gene is TRBV6-1, the J gene TRBJ1-1; D unresolved. V lost 3 bases to trimming and J lost 7 bases, with 12 bases between them. The CDR3 spans 13 residues. Germline V CDR1 and CDR2: MNHNS, SASEGT. Here the CDR3 DNA reads TGTGCCAGCAGTGATTCCTCACTCAATGAAGCTTTCTTT. It encodes CASSDSSLNEAFF.

This clone was counted only a few times. V is TRBV4-2 and J is TRBJ2-2; TRBD1 matches 9 bases. Trimming removed 0 bases from V and 4 bases from J; junction bases left unmatched: 6. Per the germline V gene, CDR1 is LGHNA and CDR2 is YNFKEQ. The CDR3 is 17 amino acids. The CDR3 region is CASSQDGRTGVTGELFF. Written as DNA, the CDR3 is TGTGCCAGCAGCCAAGATGGGCGGACAGGGGTCACCGGGGAGCTGTTTTTT.

DNA for the CDR3: TGTGCCAGCAGCTTGCGATTCGGGGAGACCCAGTACTTC. This codes for CASSLRFGETQYF. The J gene is TRBJ2-5, the V gene TRBV11-3; the D is unclear. CDR3 length: 13 residues. The germline V gene encodes CDR1 SGHNT and CDR2 YENEEA. The V end lost 3 bases, the J end lost 5 bases, and 10 bases lay between the germline ends.

This chain connects TRBV6-1 to TRBJ1-5; 10 nucleotides align to TRBD1. CDR3 size: 14 residues. With V trimmed by 7 bases and J by 4 bases, 4 bases remained unmatched. Germline-derived CDR1 and CDR2 are MNHNS and SASEGT. The CDR3 nucleotides are TGTGCCAGCATACGGGACAGGGGAAATCAGCCCCAGCATTTT. Translating it yields CASIRDRGNQPQHF.

J is TRBJ2-5 and V is TRBV6-6, with 7 bases identical to TRBD1. Germline CDR1 reads MNHNY; CDR2 reads SVGAGI (reference sequence). CDR3 length: 14 amino acids. J gave up 10 bases and V 2 bases, and 10 bases lay outside the gene matches. CDR3 in amino acids: CASSYGNRGLDQYF. Written as DNA, the CDR3 is TGTGCCAGCAGTTACGGAAACAGGGGTTTGGACCAGTACTTC.

The gene calls are TRBV15 and TRBJ2-1; 11 bases align to TRBD2. V shed 3 bases and J 4 bases; nucleotides not matched to a gene: 5. The CDR3 extends over 16 amino acids. Germline CDR1 reads LNHNV; CDR2 reads YYDKDF (reference sequence). The DNA for the CDR3 is TGTGCCACCAGCAGCCTAGCGGGAGGACCTTACAATGAGCAGTTCTTC. It specifies CATSSLAGGPYNEQFF.

This chain joins TRBV7-8 and TRBJ1-5; D not resolved. This CDR3 comprises 14 residues. Germline V gene sequence: CDR1 SGHVS, CDR2 FQNEAQ. With 5 bases removed from V and 8 bases from J, the gap between germline ends came to 16 bases. The CDR3 DNA follows: TGTGCCAGCAGCCGCGTCACGGCTGACGAGCCCCAGCATTTT. Protein: CASSRVTADEPQHF.

This clone was observed a few times. The rearrangement joins TRBV4-2 to TRBJ2-7, with a possible D match to TRBD1 (5 bases). This CDR3 comprises 15 residues. Trimming took off 0 bases at V and 2 bases at J, with 11 bases between the two ends. Germline V CDR1 and CDR2: LGHNA, YNFKEQ. Written as DNA, the CDR3 is TGTGCCAGCAGCCAAGACCCTGACAGTCCCTACGAGCAGTACTTC. Its translation is CASSQDPDSPYEQYF.

The chain has TRBV28 and TRBJ1-1, with D possibly TRBD1 on 6 matching bases. Deletions cut 8 bases from V and 4 bases from J, with 17 bases between. Germline V gene sequence: CDR1 MDHEN, CDR2 SYDVKM. CDR3 length: 14 residues. DNA for the CDR3: TGTGCCAGCGAAATCCCGAGAGGGGGCACTGAAGCTTTCTTT. Protein: CASEIPRGGTEAFF.

The chain has TRBV4-3 and TRBJ2-7; a possible D gene is TRBD1 (5 bases). V was shortened by 4 bases and J by 7 bases, with 14 bases between the two germline ends. The CDR3 runs to 13 residues. The germline gives CDR1 LGHNA, CDR2 YSLEER. Here the CDR3 DNA reads TGCGCCAGCAGCCCAGGACACCCTGGGGAGCAGTACTTC. Amino acid sequence: CASSPGHPGEQYF.

The chain couples TRBV9 to TRBJ2-1; 8 bases line up with TRBD1. The CDR3 sequence is 15 residues long. Germline CDR1 reads SGDLS; CDR2 reads YYNGEE. V was clipped by 3 bases and J by 9 bases; unmatched bases: 11. The CDR3: CASSASTGEGSEQFF. The DNA of the CDR3 is TGTGCCAGCAGCGCCTCGACAGGGGAAGGCTCTGAGCAGTTCTTC.

J is TRBJ2-7 and V is TRBV30; D is possibly TRBD1 or TRBD2 (6 bases each). CDR3 length: 12 residues. The V gene lost 5 bases and the J gene lost 6 bases, with 14 bases spanning the gap. Germline V CDR1 and CDR2: GTSNPN, SVGIG (reference sequence). This chain's CDR3 is CAWEGGATEQYF. CDR3 DNA: TGTGCCTGGGAGGGGGGCGCAACCGAGCAGTACTTC.

V is TRBV11-3 and J is TRBJ2-1; maybe TRBD1 (6 bases). In germline, CDR1 is SGHNT, CDR2 YENEEA. CDR3 length: 10 amino acids. V was pared by 8 bases and J by 8 bases, with 7 bases between. CDR3 sequence reads: CASGGYEQFF. The CDR3 bases are TGTGCCAGCGGGGGCTATGAGCAGTTCTTC.